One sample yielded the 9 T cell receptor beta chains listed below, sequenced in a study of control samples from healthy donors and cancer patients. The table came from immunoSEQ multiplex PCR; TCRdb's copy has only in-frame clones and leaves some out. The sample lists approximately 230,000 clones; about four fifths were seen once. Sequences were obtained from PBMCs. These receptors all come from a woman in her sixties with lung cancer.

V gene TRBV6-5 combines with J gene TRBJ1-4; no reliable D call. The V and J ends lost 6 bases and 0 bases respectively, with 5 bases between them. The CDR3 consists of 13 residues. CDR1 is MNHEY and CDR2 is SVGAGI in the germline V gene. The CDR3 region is CASRGTTNEKLFF. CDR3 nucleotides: TGTGCCAGCAGAGGGACAACTAATGAAAAACTGTTTTTT.

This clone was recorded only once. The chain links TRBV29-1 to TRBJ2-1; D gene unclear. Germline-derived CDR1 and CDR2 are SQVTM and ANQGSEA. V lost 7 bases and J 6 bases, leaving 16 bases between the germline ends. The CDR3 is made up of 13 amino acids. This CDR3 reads CSGRRSLGNEQFF. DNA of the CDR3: TGCAGCGGCCGACGGTCCCTGGGCAATGAGCAGTTCTTC.

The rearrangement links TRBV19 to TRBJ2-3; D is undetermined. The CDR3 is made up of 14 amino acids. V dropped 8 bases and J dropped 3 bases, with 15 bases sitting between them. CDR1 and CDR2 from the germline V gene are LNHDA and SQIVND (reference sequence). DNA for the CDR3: TGTGCCAGTCTTGAGCGAATGGGGACAGATACGCAGTATTTT. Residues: CASLERMGTDTQYF. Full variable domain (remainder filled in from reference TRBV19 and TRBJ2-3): DGGITQSPKYLFRKEGQNVTLSCEQNLNHDAMYWYRQDPGQGLRLIYYSQIVNDFQKGDIAEGYSVSREKKESFPLTVTSAQKNPTAFYLCASLERMGTDTQYFGPGTRLTVL.

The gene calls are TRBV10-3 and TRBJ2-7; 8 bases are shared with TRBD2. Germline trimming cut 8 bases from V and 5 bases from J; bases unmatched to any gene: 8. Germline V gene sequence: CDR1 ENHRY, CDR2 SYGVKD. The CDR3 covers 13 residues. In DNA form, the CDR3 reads TGTGCCATCGCGGGGGGAGTTTATAACGAGCAGTACTTC. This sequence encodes CAIAGGVYNEQYF.

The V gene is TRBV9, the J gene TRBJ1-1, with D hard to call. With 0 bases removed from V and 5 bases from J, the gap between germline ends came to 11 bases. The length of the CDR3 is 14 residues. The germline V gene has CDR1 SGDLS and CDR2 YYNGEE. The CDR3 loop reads CASSVGQPGTEAFF. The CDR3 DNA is TGTGCCAGCAGCGTAGGCCAGCCGGGGACTGAAGCTTTCTTT. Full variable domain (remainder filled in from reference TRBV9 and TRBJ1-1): DSGVTQTPKHLITATGQRVTLRCSPRSGDLSVYWYQQSLDQGLQFLIQYYNGEERAKGNILERFSAQQFPDLHSELNLSSLELGDSALYFCASSVGQPGTEAFFGQGTRLTVV.

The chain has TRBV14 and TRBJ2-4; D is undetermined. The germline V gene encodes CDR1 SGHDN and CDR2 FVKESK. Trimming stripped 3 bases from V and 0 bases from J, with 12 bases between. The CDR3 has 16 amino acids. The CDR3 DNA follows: TGTGCCAGCAGCCACCATCAAGGCGTAGCCAAAAACATTCAGTACTTC. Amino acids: CASSHHQGVAKNIQYF. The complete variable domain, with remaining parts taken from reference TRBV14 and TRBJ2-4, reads EAGVTQFPSHSVIEKGQTVTLRCDPISGHDNLYWYRRVMGKEIKFLLHFVKESKQDESGMPNNRFLAERTGGTYSTLKVQPAELEDSGVYFCASSHHQGVAKNIQYFGAGTRLSVL.

The CDR3 here is CASSFGRGEAFF. The CDR3 nucleotides read TGTGCCAGCAGCTTCGGACGGGGTGAAGCTTTCTTT. The rearrangement links TRBV11-3 to TRBJ1-1; D call uncertain. CDR3 length equals 12 residues. Per the germline V gene, CDR1 is SGHNT and CDR2 is YENEEA. Deletions cut 3 bases from V and 7 bases from J, with 9 bases between.

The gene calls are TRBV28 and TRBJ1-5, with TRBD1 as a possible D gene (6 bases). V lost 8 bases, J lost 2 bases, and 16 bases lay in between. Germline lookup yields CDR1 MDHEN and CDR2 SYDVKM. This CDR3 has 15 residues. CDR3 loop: CASRTQGPGNQPQHF. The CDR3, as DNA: TGTGCCAGCCGGACCCAGGGGCCTGGCAATCAGCCCCAGCATTTT.

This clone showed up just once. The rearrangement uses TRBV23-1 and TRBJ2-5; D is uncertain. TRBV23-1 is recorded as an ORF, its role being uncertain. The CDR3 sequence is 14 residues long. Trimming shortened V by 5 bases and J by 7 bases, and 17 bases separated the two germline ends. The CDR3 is CASSRKGPDATQYF. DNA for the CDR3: TGCGCCAGCAGTAGGAAAGGTCCTGACGCGACCCAGTACTTC.